Below are 15 T cell receptor beta chains sequenced from a single sample in a study of blood T cell repertoires in COVID-19. Using immunoSEQ multiplex PCR, the repertoire was profiled, and TCRdb retains in-frame clones only, with some absent. The table includes about 80,000 clones, less than 90% detected once. The sample consisted of peripheral blood. These receptors came from a man in his 60s with active or convalescent COVID-19.

The rearrangement uses TRBV5-1 and TRBJ2-3; 9 nucleotides align to TRBD2. The CDR3 consists of 14 residues. Losses at the gene ends were 9 bases for V and 1 base for J; bases not matched to a gene: 6. Germline loops: CDR1 SGHRS, CDR2 YFSETQ. CDR3 loop: CATSGGGGTDTQYF. The CDR3 DNA follows: TGCGCCACCTCGGGCGGGGGGGGCACAGATACGCAGTATTTT.

V usage is TRBV5-1 and J usage is TRBJ2-3; TRBD1 matches 7 bases. The CDR3 runs 15 residues. Germline trimming cut 0 bases from V and 1 base from J; bases unmatched to any gene: 2. The germline gives CDR1 SGHRS, CDR2 YFSETQ. For the CDR3, the DNA is TGCGCCAGCAGCTTGGGCCAGGGGGGCACAGATACGCAGTATTTT. Its protein product is CASSLGQGGTDTQYF.

The chain combines TRBV12-3 or TRBV12-4 with TRBJ2-7, with D possibly being TRBD1 (5 bases). The CDR3 consists of 13 residues. V was clipped by 7 bases and J by 0 bases, with 10 bases between them. The CDR3, as DNA: TGTGCCAGCAAGGTCCAGGGCTCCTACGAGCAGTACTTC. It yields the protein CASKVQGSYEQYF.

V usage is TRBV7-2 and J usage is TRBJ1-1; D remains unclear. Trimming took 5 bases from V and 1 from J, leaving 8 bases between them. This CDR3 is built from 13 residues. The germline gives CDR1 SGHTA, CDR2 FQGNSA. Here the CDR3 reads CASSTQENTEAFF. CDR3 in DNA: TGTGCCAGCAGCACCCAGGAGAACACTGAAGCTTTCTTT.

The V and J genes are TRBV7-6 and TRBJ2-1; 12 bases agree with TRBD2. Trimming cost V 5 bases and J 6 bases; bases outside gene matches: 8. The germline V gene encodes CDR1 SGHVS and CDR2 FNYEAQ. The CDR3 totals 16 residues. The CDR3 nucleotides read TGTGCCAGCAGCATAACGGCTAGCGGGGGGGTCAATGAGCAGTTCTTC. Translation gives CASSITASGGVNEQFF.

V gene TRBV2 combines with J gene TRBJ2-1; TRBD2 matches 13 bases. The junction had 4 bases not matched to a gene; V was cut back by 9 bases and J by 8 bases. The CDR3 contains 13 residues. Germline V gives CDR1 SNHLY, CDR2 FYNNEI. The CDR3 bases are TGTGCCAGTCGGACTAGCGGGGGATATGAGCAGTTCTTC. Encoded protein: CASRTSGGYEQFF.

This clone was recorded only once. The rearrangement uses TRBV7-2 and TRBJ1-1, with TRBD1 as a possible D gene (5 bases). This CDR3 region has 14 residues. Germline V CDR1 and CDR2: SGHTA, FQGNSA. The germline V and J ends were trimmed by 2 bases and 3 bases, with 10 bases remaining between them. The CDR3 is CASSLRLGDTEAFF. CDR3 DNA sequence: TGTGCCAGCAGCTTACGGCTAGGGGACACTGAAGCTTTCTTT.

The chain carries TRBV7-2 and TRBJ1-1; TRBD1 might be the D (6 bases). Germline values: CDR1 SGHTA, CDR2 FQGNSA. This CDR3 has 14 amino acids. V lost 5 bases and J lost 4, with 14 bases in between. CDR3 residues: CASSHREGFTEAFF. In nucleotides, the CDR3 is TGTGCCAGCAGCCACAGGGAGGGATTCACTGAAGCTTTCTTT.

The V and J genes are TRBV7-2 and TRBJ1-1, with a weak D call TRBD1 (5 bases). Germline-derived CDR1 and CDR2 are SGHTA and FQGNSA. The CDR3 is 14 amino acids. V gave up 5 bases and J gave up 5 bases, with 15 bases separating them. The CDR3 DNA is TGTGCCAGCAGCCTGCAGGGCGCAGGGACTGAAGCTTTCTTT. As protein: CASSLQGAGTEAFF.

The chain has TRBV12-3 or TRBV12-4 and TRBJ2-1; TRBD2 aligns across 11 bases. The CDR3 length is 13 residues. With 6 bases clipped from V and 6 bases from J, the junction kept 1 base outside the gene matches. Written as DNA, the CDR3 is TGTGCCAGCAGAACTAGCGGGGGCAATGAGCAGTTCTTC. Translation: CASRTSGGNEQFF.

V is TRBV4-1 and J is TRBJ1-2; 8 bases align to TRBD1. The germline CDR1 and CDR2 sequences are MGHRA and YSYEKL. This CDR3 has 17 residues. With 0 bases clipped from V and 7 bases from J, the junction kept 13 bases outside the gene matches. CDR3 in amino acids: CASSQESLAGRGPGYTF. The CDR3 coding sequence is TGCGCCAGCAGCCAAGAAAGTCTAGCTGGCAGGGGGCCTGGCTACACCTTC.

The chain joins TRBV29-1 to TRBJ2-1, with D tentatively TRBD1 (6 bases). V dropped 8 bases and J dropped 4 bases, with 9 bases sitting between them. The CDR3 is made up of 11 amino acids. The germline CDR1 and CDR2 sequences are SQVTM and ANQGSEA. The CDR3 spells CSTGQYNEQFF. The CDR3 DNA reads TGCAGCACAGGACAGTACAATGAGCAGTTCTTC.

The rearrangement joins TRBV6-6 to TRBJ2-2, with D tentatively TRBD2 (6 bases). Trimming took off 4 bases at V and 5 bases at J, with 17 bases between the two ends. This CDR3 spans 16 amino acids. CDR1 and CDR2 (germline): MNHNY, SVGAGI (reference sequence). Here the CDR3 reads CASSSSGDGVTGELFF. CDR3 in DNA: TGTGCCAGCAGTTCGTCGGGGGACGGGGTAACCGGGGAGCTGTTTTTT.

This clone was picked up a small number of times. The chain employs TRBV10-3 and TRBJ1-1, with 7 bases fitting TRBD1. The CDR3 has 15 residues. Losses at the gene ends were 0 bases for V and 1 base for J; bases not matched to a gene: 2. Germline CDR1 is ENHRY and CDR2 is SYGVKD. This CDR3 reads CAISESGTANTEAFF. In nucleotides, the CDR3 is TGTGCCATCAGTGAGTCGGGGACAGCGAACACTGAAGCTTTCTTT.

This clone was counted a single time. The chain combines TRBV4-2 with TRBJ1-4; D uncertain. The CDR3 has 16 residues. The germline gives CDR1 LGHNA, CDR2 YNFKEQ. The V end lost 0 bases, the J end lost 0 bases, and 8 bases lay between the germline ends. The chain's CDR3 is CASSQESGTTNEKLFF. In DNA form, the CDR3 reads TGTGCCAGCAGCCAAGAATCGGGGACAACTAATGAAAAACTGTTTTTT.